This T cell receptor (beta chain) comes out of a study of T-cell memory formation after mild COVID-19. V dropped 1 base and J dropped 0 bases, with 13 bases sitting between them. The germline CDR1 and CDR2 sequences are LGHDT and YNNKEL (reference sequence). The CDR3 spans 17 residues. The authors produced TCR alpha and TCR beta cDNA libraries with sample barcodes and UMIs by 5'RACE using constant-segment primers. From the 5' RACE reads, TCRdb called clonotypes with MiXCR, one entry per CDR3 protein. Of a few hundred thousand distinct CDR3 sequences in the sample, around a fifth were seen once. The source of this sequence is an adult woman who had mild COVID-19 (a few samples of this study predate the infection). Cell type and time point are not known. What was sequenced was PBMCs or a T cell subset sorted from them (not recorded which). The genes are TRBV3-1 and TRBJ2-4, with a tentative D call TRBD1 (5 bases). The CDR3 protein is CASSQAGQGIAKNIQYF. The CDR3 region has the DNA TGTGCCAGCAGCCAAGCCGGTCAGGGCATAGCCAAAAACATTCAGTACTTC.